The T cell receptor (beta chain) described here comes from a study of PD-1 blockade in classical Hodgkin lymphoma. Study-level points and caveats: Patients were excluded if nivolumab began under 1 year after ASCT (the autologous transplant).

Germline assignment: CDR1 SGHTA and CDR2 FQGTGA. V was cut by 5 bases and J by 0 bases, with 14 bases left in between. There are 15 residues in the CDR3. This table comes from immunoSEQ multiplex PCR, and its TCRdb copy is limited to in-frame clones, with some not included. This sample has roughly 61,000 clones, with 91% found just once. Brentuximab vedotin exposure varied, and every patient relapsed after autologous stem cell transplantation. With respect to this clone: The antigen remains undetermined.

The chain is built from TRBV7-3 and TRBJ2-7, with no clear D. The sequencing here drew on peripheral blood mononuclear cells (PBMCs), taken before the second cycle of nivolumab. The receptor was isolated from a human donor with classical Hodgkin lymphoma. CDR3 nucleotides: TGTGCCAGCAGCCCCCACCGAAAGGGCTCCTACGAGCAGTACTTC. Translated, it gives CASSPHRKGSYEQYF.